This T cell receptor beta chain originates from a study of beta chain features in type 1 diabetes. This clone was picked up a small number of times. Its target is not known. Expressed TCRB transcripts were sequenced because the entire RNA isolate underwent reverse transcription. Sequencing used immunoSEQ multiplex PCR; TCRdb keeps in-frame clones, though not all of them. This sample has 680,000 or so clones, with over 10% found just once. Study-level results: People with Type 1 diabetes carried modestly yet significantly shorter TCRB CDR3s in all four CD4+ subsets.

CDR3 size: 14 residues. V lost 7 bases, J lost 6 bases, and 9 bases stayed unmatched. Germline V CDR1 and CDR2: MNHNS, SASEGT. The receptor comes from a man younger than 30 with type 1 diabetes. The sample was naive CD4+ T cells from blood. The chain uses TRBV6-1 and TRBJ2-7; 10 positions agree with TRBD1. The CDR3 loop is CASIPGTGVPEQYF. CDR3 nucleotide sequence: TGTGCCAGCATTCCCGGGACAGGGGTACCCGAGCAGTACTTC.